This entry is about one T cell receptor beta chain. V gave up 2 bases and J gave up 0 bases, with 8 bases separating them. CDR1 is LGHDT and CDR2 is YNNKEL in the germline V gene (reference sequence). The CDR3 totals 15 residues. Authors' methods: Reference gene primer amplification gave estimated nucleated cell counts. Assay used: immunoSEQ multiplex PCR; TCRdb lists only in-frame clones, some missing. The V and J calls and clone size were taken over from that table, and D and trimming were inferred from the DNA. Of 150,000 to 200,000 clones listed, under 95% are singletons. This entry comes from a study of blood T cell repertoires in COVID-19. Study-wide background: Spain, Italy and the United States supplied samples that represented acute and convalescent COVID-19. The cDNA or gDNA used as material had been derived from T cells, B-cell-depleted T cells, or PBMCs.

The V call is TRBV3-1 (or the pseudogene TRBV3-2), the J call TRBJ2-1; D is unresolved. The sequencing input was peripheral blood. This clonotype originated in a man aged 55 to 70 with active or convalescent COVID-19. CDR3 nucleotides: TGTGCCAGCAGCCAACAGGCTCGCTCCTACAATGAGCAGTTCTTC. It translates to CASSQQARSYNEQFF.